These T cell receptor beta chains were read from a single sample in a study of regulatory T cells in long-lasting Graves disease. TCRdb reanalysed the multiplex PCR reads using MiXCR and keeps one entry per CDR3 protein. The sample includes 400,000 to 550,000 distinct CDR3 sequences, 16% of them seen just once. The same data also went into a second study, on T cells in Graves' hyperthyroidism and ophthalmopathy.

The starting material was peripheral blood mononuclear cells (PBMCs), obtained at new diagnosis, from a patient treated with antithyroid drugs. Receptors originate from a woman between 18 and 29 years old with Graves disease. CDR3s include the opening cysteine and the closing phenylalanine or tryptophan. Fields, in order: CDR3 DNA, CDR3 protein, V gene, J gene, D gene, clone size. The D gene is left open where the match is weak. The listing skips clone size in some rows; elsewhere it reads once, few, many or a size class.

TGTGCCAGCAGGACCCAGGGACTCCGTGGCACAGATACGCAGTATTTT	CASRTQGLRGTDTQYF	TRBV12-3/TRBV12-4	TRBJ2-3	-	many
TGTGCCAGCAGAGAAGCAGGGGCAACAGATACGCAGTATTTT	CASREAGATDTQYF	TRBV28	TRBJ2-3	-	many
TGTGCCAGCAGCTTTGTTGGAAACACCATATATTTT	CASSFVGNTIYF	TRBV7-9	TRBJ1-3	-	few
TGCAGTGCTAGAGGGGCTATCCCCTTGGCAGGGAGGTCCTACAATGAGCAGTTCTTC	CSARGAIPLAGRSYNEQFF	TRBV20-1	TRBJ2-1	-	many
TGTGCCAGCAAGGCTAGCGGTACTCCTCAAGAGACCCAGTACTTC	CASKASGTPQETQYF	TRBV27	TRBJ2-5	TRBD2	many
TGTGCCAGCATATCTGAGGGGAATGAGCAGTTCTTC	CASISEGNEQFF	TRBV7-6	TRBJ2-1	-	few
TGCGCCAGCAGCCAAGATTTCGGGAGCTCCTACAATGAGCAGTTCTTC	CASSQDFGSSYNEQFF	TRBV4-3	TRBJ2-1	-	many
TGTGCCAGTAGTCTGCGAGCGGGAGGGTACAATGAGCAGTTCTTC	CASSLRAGGYNEQFF	TRBV11-3	TRBJ2-1	TRBD2	many
TGCAGCGTTGAATCGGTCGGGAGAGGCAATGAGCAGTTCTTC	CSVESVGRGNEQFF	TRBV29-1	TRBJ2-1	-	many
TGTGCCAGCAGTAAACTAAACGAGCAGTACTTC	CASSKLNEQYF	TRBV6-1	TRBJ2-7	-	-
TGTGCCAGCAGCTTCCCCGGGATCCAAGAGACCCAGTACTTC	CASSFPGIQETQYF	TRBV7-2	TRBJ2-5	-	many
TGCAGTGCTAGCAGGGATCCCAATTCACCCCTCCACTTT	CSASRDPNSPLHF	TRBV20-1	TRBJ1-6	-	many
TGTGCCAGCAGTTTTGTCACAGACTACTATGGCTACACCTTC	CASSFVTDYYGYTF	TRBV28	TRBJ1-2	-	many
TGTGCCAGCAGCGGGGGCGTCGGGACTAAGAACAATTTT	CASSGGVGTKNNF	TRBV3-1	TRBJ2-3	-	many
TGTGCCAGCAGCCAAGATCGTATCATTAGCGGGAGTTCCCCAGATACGCAGTATTTT	CASSQDRIISGSSPDTQYF	TRBV4-2	TRBJ2-3	TRBD2	-
TGTGCCAGCAGTCCCCGGGACAACTATGGCTACACCTTC	CASSPRDNYGYTF	TRBV12-3/TRBV12-4	TRBJ1-2	-	many
TGTGCCAGCAGTGAAAATAGTTTCGGAAACACCATATATTTT	CASSENSFGNTIYF	TRBV2	TRBJ1-3	-	few
TGTGCCTGCCTGGGACAGGAGAGCTATGGCTACACCTTC	CACLGQESYGYTF	TRBV30	TRBJ1-2	TRBD1	many
TGCAGCGTTAGCGGGACAGGGGGACAAGAGACCCAGTACTTC	CSVSGTGGQETQYF	TRBV29-1	TRBJ2-5	TRBD1	many
TGTGCCAGCAGCTTAGCTGGACTAGCGCGTACCTACGATGAGCAGTTCTTC	CASSLAGLARTYDEQFF	TRBV11-2	TRBJ2-1	TRBD2	many
TGCAGTGCGAGGACAGGGTCCTCCTACGAGCAGTACTTC	CSARTGSSYEQYF	TRBV20-1	TRBJ2-7	TRBD1	few
TGTGCCAGCAGTCTTGAGGGGTGGGCCGAAGCTTTCTTT	CASSLEGWAEAFF	TRBV28	TRBJ1-1	-	many
TGTGCCAGCAGCTCCAGCGGTAGCGGGTTGTACCAAGAGACCCAGTACTTC	CASSSSGSGLYQETQYF	TRBV5-4	TRBJ2-5	TRBD2	-
TGTGCCAGCAACGAGGGCCTTGCCTACAATGAGCAGTTCTTC	CASNEGLAYNEQFF	TRBV2	TRBJ2-1	-	many
TGTGCCACCAGTGCCCTTTGGAACAATGAGCAGTTCTTC	CATSALWNNEQFF	TRBV24-1	TRBJ2-1	-	few
TGTGCCAGCTCACAAGACAGGGGTAGCAATCAGCCCCAGCATTTT	CASSQDRGSNQPQHF	TRBV18	TRBJ1-5	TRBD1	many
TGTGCCAGCAGTGAAAGCGCAGCCTTCTATAATTCACCCCTCCACTTT	CASSESAAFYNSPLHF	TRBV6-1	TRBJ1-6	-	many
TGTGCCACCAGTCCAGGGGCACTGGAGACCCAGTACTTC	CATSPGALETQYF	TRBV24-1	TRBJ2-5	-	few
TGTGCCAGCAGCTTTCCGGGACGGAGCTACTATGGCTACACCTTC	CASSFPGRSYYGYTF	TRBV7-9	TRBJ1-2	-	many
TGTGCCAGCACGGGCCGTGGCGGCGAGCAGTACTTC	CASTGRGGEQYF	TRBV7-6	TRBJ2-7	-	few
TGTGCCAGCAGCCCGGGACAGGGAGAACCTAACTATGGCTACACCTTC	CASSPGQGEPNYGYTF	TRBV3-1	TRBJ1-2	TRBD1	few
TGTGCCAGCTCACCAGCTAGGATGAACACTGAAGCTTTCTTT	CASSPARMNTEAFF	TRBV18	TRBJ1-1	-	-
TGTGCCAGCAGCCAAGATCCGAGGACAAGGTGGGATTCACCCCTCCACTTT	CASSQDPRTRWDSPLHF	TRBV3-1	TRBJ1-6	-	few
TGTGCCAGCAGCTTAGCCCACGGACTGTCCTACGAGCAGTACTTC	CASSLAHGLSYEQYF	TRBV7-9	TRBJ2-7	-	many
TGTGCCAGCAGCTTACCGACCGGGACAGGCGTAAATTCACCCCTCCACTTT	CASSLPTGTGVNSPLHF	TRBV7-9	TRBJ1-6	TRBD1	many
TGTGCCGGTCCCGGCCGACCTGGACAGTCCGGGGAGCTGTTTTTT	CAGPGRPGQSGELFF	TRBV19	TRBJ2-2	-	few
TGTGCCAGCAGTTACGTAGCGGGAGGGAGTTACAATGAGCAGTTCTTC	CASSYVAGGSYNEQFF	TRBV6-5	TRBJ2-1	TRBD2	-
TGCGCCAGCAGCTTGGAGCCAGGTGGGACTTTGAACACTGAAGCTTTCTTT	CASSLEPGGTLNTEAFF	TRBV5-1	TRBJ1-1	-	few
TGTGCCAGCAGCTTACCTAGGACGGCTTATGGCTACACCTTC	CASSLPRTAYGYTF	TRBV7-9	TRBJ1-2	-	few
TGTGCCTGGAGGGATACCTCTGGGGCCAACGTCCTGACTTTC	CAWRDTSGANVLTF	TRBV30	TRBJ2-6	-	few
TGTGCCAGCAGCTTCGGCCAGGGAGTAGGCTACACCTTC	CASSFGQGVGYTF	TRBV7-2	TRBJ1-2	-	-
TGTGCCAGCAGTAGACTCACAGGGGCGGAGAACACTGAAGCTTTCTTT	CASSRLTGAENTEAFF	TRBV6-1	TRBJ1-1	TRBD1	many
TGTGCCAGCAGCACCTGGACAGGGCCCTCCTACGAGCAGTACTTC	CASSTWTGPSYEQYF	TRBV7-8	TRBJ2-7	TRBD1	many
TGTGCCAGTAAACAGGGGGCGCATTGGAGGGACACTGAAGCTTTCTTT	CASKQGAHWRDTEAFF	TRBV28	TRBJ1-1	TRBD1	-
TGCGCCAGCAGCCAAGATCGTTACAGCGACTACGAGCAGTACTTC	CASSQDRYSDYEQYF	TRBV4-1	TRBJ2-7	-	few
TGTGCCAGCAGTTTCTCGGGCGGGAGGCCCTTTTGGACAGATACGCAGTATTTT	CASSFSGGRPFWTDTQYF	TRBV28	TRBJ2-3	TRBD2	many
TGTGCCAGCCGTTTGTCAGATACGCAGTATTTT	CASRLSDTQYF	TRBV7-2	TRBJ2-3	-	many
TGTGCCAGCAGTTTAGGACCCTCCAGGGAGCAGTACTTC	CASSLGPSREQYF	TRBV28	TRBJ2-7	-	medium-sized
TGTGCCAGCAGCAGTTTGGGATATGGACAGATTAAAGAGACCCAGTACTTC	CASSSLGYGQIKETQYF	TRBV12-3/TRBV12-4	TRBJ2-5	-	many
TGCAGTGCTAGTCAACAGACTAACTATGGCTACACCTTC	CSASQQTNYGYTF	TRBV20-1	TRBJ1-2	-	many
TGTGCCGACGGACGTCATCCTCAAGAGACCCAGTACTTC	CADGRHPQETQYF	TRBV30	TRBJ2-5	-	-
TGTGCCAGCTCACGAAGTAGCAATCAGCCCCAGCATTTT	CASSRSSNQPQHF	TRBV18	TRBJ1-5	-	-
TGTGCCAGCAGCCCAACGGCGGGAAACTCCTACAATGAGCAGTTCTTC	CASSPTAGNSYNEQFF	TRBV6-1	TRBJ2-1	-	-
TGTGCCAGCAGTTTACAGGGACAGGGTTACAATGAGCAGTTCTTC	CASSLQGQGYNEQFF	TRBV12-3/TRBV12-4	TRBJ2-1	TRBD1	-
TGTGCCAGCTCACCACCGGTTCCGGGGGTACAAGAGACCCAGTACTTC	CASSPPVPGVQETQYF	TRBV18	TRBJ2-5	-	many